This T cell receptor beta chain was identified in a study of post-analysis software for immune sequencing data (dated by TCRdb to 2014 to 2015). Broadly, across the study: Recorded disease courses included relapsing-remitting, secondary progressive and progressive-relapsing multiple sclerosis, with some patients lacking subtype annotation. Patient repertoires were compared against ten to eleven previously published healthy control repertoires from donors aged roughly 6 to 28 years. A subset of samples was prepared in parallel using single-end sample barcoding, then pooled and co-amplified after Illumina adapter ligation. The paper's findings and limits, for the study overall: The multiple sclerosis patient group was slightly younger than the control group. When samples were clustered directly using the F measure, samples prepared in the same batch co-clustered strongly, which prompted a batch-effect correction. Multiple sclerosis patients had significantly lower normalized Chao1 diversity than controls, a result that suggests substantial peripheral T-cell clonal expansion.

TCR beta repertoires were profiled from peripheral blood of about a dozen young patients with multiple sclerosis to demonstrate the VDJtools post-analysis software. Multiple sclerosis patients were children and adolescents aged about 6 to 15 years. The library was prepared using PCR. TCRdb records Illumina HiSeq 2500 as the sequencer. To reduce PCR and sequencing biases, unique molecular identifiers were built into the TCR beta cDNA libraries. Roughly 0.5 million cDNA molecules were obtained per 1 to 10 million input T cells, so each molecule approximated one T cell. The patient libraries were prepared and sequenced with the same protocol used for the earlier healthy control dataset. Within a given batch, samples were prepared together, multiplexed and sequenced on the same HiSeq lane. From the authors' description of their analysis: Raw barcoded reads were processed with MIGEC, discarding single-read molecular identifier groups before consensus assembly and CDR3 extraction. Clonotype tables were post-analysed with VDJtools, and diversity was normalized by down-sampling all datasets to the smallest sample size. To correct batch-related cross-sample contamination, repertoire overlap clustering matched CDR3 amino acid sequences but not nucleotide sequences. TCRdb reworked the public reads: Q25 trimming with fastp, MiXCR clone assembly, productive beta chains retained. Every distinct CDR3 protein forms one entry, paired with its most common genes and DNA. The V and J calls come from TCRdb's annotation, not from the publication. The sample table shows hundreds of thousands of distinct CDR3 sequences, and about 60% are seen once. In total, the top ten clones hold approximately 10% of the sample.

Note on this clonotype: Its antigen is currently not known. No much larger clone exists at a distance of one base, and base qualities are not known.

The sequencing sample was made of blood. This receptor was identified in a girl aged 2-9 years with multiple sclerosis.

Here the CDR3 is given as CASSLGGDGEQYF. The DNA sequence is as follows: TGTGCCAGCAGCTTAGGCGGGGACGGCGAGCAGTACTTC. This chain joins TRBV7-2 to TRBJ2-5; the D gene is perhaps TRBD2, from 6 matching bases. TRBJ2-7 explains the end of the DNA better; the J call may be wrong. CDR1 and CDR2, per the germline V gene, are SGHTA and FQGNSA. From the cysteine through the phenylalanine, the CDR3 covers 13 amino acids. The only DNA kept is the CDR3, 39 bases in frame from the first base.